This TCR beta chain was observed in a study of CD8+ T cells in alopecia areata. The wider study: Treatment comprised oral tofacitinib, 5 to 10 mg twice daily, in treated patients.

Extracted RNA was reverse transcribed into cDNA, the sequencing template. Profiling relied on immunoSEQ multiplex PCR, and the TCRdb table lists in-frame clones only, not all of them. The table shows 200,000 to 250,000 clones, with just over 65% occurring only once. Indicated treatment: oral pan-JAK inhibitor, 5-10 mg twice daily. This CDR3 contains 14 residues. Germline CDR1 and CDR2: SNHLY and FYNNEI. J was trimmed by 4 bases and V by 6 bases; bases with no gene match: 8. This TCR was sampled from a human donor with alopecia areata. V and J are TRBV2 and TRBJ1-1, with 7 bases matching TRBD1. This specimen consisted of CD4+ T cells sorted from blood, obtained at week 44, from a patient treated with tofacitinib. Here the CDR3 reads CASRLGQGVTEAFF. The CDR3 bases are TGTGCCAGCAGGTTGGGGCAGGGGGTCACTGAAGCTTTCTTT.